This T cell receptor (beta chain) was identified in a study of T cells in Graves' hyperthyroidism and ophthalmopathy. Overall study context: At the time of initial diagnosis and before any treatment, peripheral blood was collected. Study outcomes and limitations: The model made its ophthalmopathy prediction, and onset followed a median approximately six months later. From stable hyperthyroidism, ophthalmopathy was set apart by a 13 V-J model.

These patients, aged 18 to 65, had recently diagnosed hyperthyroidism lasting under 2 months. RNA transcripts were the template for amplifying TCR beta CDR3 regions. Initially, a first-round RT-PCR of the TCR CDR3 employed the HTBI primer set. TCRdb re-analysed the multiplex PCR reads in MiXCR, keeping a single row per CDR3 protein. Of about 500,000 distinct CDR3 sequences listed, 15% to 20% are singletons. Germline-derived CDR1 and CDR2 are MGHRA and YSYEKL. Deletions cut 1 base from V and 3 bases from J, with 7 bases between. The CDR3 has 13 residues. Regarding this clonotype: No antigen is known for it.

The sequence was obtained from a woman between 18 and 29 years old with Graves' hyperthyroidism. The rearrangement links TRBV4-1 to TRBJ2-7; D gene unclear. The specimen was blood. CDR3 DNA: TGCGCCAGCAGCCAAGGTCGGCGCTACGAGCAGTACTTC. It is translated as CASSQGRRYEQYF.